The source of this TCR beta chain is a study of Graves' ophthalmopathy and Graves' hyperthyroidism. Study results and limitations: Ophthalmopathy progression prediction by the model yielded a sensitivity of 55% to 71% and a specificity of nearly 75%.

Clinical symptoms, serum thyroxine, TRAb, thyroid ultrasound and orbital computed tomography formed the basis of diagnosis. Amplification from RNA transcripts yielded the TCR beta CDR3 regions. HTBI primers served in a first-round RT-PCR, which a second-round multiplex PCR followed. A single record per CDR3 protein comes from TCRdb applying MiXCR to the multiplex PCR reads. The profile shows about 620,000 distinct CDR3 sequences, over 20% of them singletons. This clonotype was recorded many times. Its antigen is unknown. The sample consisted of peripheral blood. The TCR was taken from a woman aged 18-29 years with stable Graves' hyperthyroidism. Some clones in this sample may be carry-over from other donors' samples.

CDR3 residues: CASSTHTKEEQYF. The DNA for the CDR3 is TGTGCCAGCAGCACCCACACGAAAGAGGAGCAGTACTTC. The genes are TRBV7-8 and TRBJ2-7; D is uncertain. The CDR3 is 13 residues long. Germline CDR1 reads SGHVS; CDR2 reads FQNEAQ. With 5 bases removed from V and 7 bases from J, the gap between germline ends came to 15 bases.